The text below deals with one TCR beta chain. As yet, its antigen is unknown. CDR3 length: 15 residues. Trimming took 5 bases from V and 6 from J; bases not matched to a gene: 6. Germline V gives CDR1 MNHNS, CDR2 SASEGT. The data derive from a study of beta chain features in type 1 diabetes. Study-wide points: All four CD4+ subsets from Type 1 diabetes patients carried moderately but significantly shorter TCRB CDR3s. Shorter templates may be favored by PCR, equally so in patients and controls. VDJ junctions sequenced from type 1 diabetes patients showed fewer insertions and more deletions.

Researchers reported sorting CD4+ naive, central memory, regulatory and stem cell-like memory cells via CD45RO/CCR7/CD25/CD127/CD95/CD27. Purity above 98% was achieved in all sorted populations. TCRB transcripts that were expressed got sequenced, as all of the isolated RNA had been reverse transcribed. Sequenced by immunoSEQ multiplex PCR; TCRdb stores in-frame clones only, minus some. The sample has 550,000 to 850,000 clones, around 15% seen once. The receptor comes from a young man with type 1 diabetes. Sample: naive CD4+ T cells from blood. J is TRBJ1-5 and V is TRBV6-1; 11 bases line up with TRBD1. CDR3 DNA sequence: TGTGCCAGCAGTCCGGGGACAGGGGGGAGTCAGCCCCAGCATTTT. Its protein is CASSPGTGGSQPQHF.